These T cell receptor beta chains were read from a single sample in a study of T cells in Graves' hyperthyroidism and ophthalmopathy. TCRdb used MiXCR to reprocess the multiplex PCR reads, holding one entry per CDR3 protein. The sample shows approximately 400,000 distinct CDR3 sequences, approximately 15% of them seen only once. Specimen: blood. The receptors here all came from a young woman with Graves' hyperthyroidism that later progressed to Graves' ophthalmopathy. CDR3s include the opening cysteine and the closing phenylalanine or tryptophan. Each record gives: V gene, J gene, D gene, clone size, CDR3 DNA, CDR3 protein. D genes are given only for firm matches. Clone size is stated in some rows and not others, as once, few, many or a class when expanded.

v_call: TRBV5-1; j_call: TRBJ2-1; d_call: TRBD1; clone_size: many; cdr3_nt: TGCGCCAGCAGCCCCGACAGGGCCATCAGCAATGAGCAGTTCTTC; cdr3_aa: CASSPDRAISNEQFF
v_call: TRBV12-3/TRBV12-4; j_call: TRBJ2-1; d_call: TRBD1; clone_size: many; cdr3_nt: TGTGCCAGCAGCCCCGGGACAGGGGGCGATGAGCAGTTCTTC; cdr3_aa: CASSPGTGGDEQFF
v_call: TRBV20-1; j_call: TRBJ2-7; d_call: .; clone_size: many; cdr3_nt: TGCAGTGCAACCGGGACGGTCTCCTACGAGCAGTACTTC; cdr3_aa: CSATGTVSYEQYF
v_call: TRBV12-3/TRBV12-4; j_call: TRBJ2-1; d_call: .; clone_size: many; cdr3_nt: TGTGCCAGCAGTTTAAGGATAGGGGACGAGCAGTTCTTC; cdr3_aa: CASSLRIGDEQFF
v_call: TRBV2; j_call: TRBJ2-4; d_call: .; clone_size: many; cdr3_nt: TGTGCCAGCAGTCGCCCGGACGGAAACTCACTAGCCAAAAACATTCAGTACTTC; cdr3_aa: CASSRPDGNSLAKNIQYF
v_call: TRBV28; j_call: TRBJ2-7; d_call: .; clone_size: many; cdr3_nt: TGTGCCAGCAGTTATATGGGTACGGAACCGTACGAGCAGTACTTC; cdr3_aa: CASSYMGTEPYEQYF
v_call: TRBV28; j_call: TRBJ1-5; d_call: .; clone_size: .; cdr3_nt: TGTGCCAGCAGTTTATGGCCAGGGGCGCCGGGGCAGCCCCAGCATTTT; cdr3_aa: CASSLWPGAPGQPQHF
v_call: TRBV11-2; j_call: TRBJ1-6; d_call: .; clone_size: few; cdr3_nt: TGTGCCAGCAGCTTCGGAGGGCGGGATTCACCCCTCCACTTT; cdr3_aa: CASSFGGRDSPLHF
v_call: TRBV28; j_call: TRBJ2-1; d_call: .; clone_size: .; cdr3_nt: TGTGCCAGCAGGGGAGCGGAGCCCTCCTACGAGCAGTTCTTC; cdr3_aa: CASRGAEPSYEQFF
v_call: TRBV12-3/TRBV12-4; j_call: TRBJ2-3; d_call: .; clone_size: many; cdr3_nt: TGTGCCAGCAGTTTAAGTTTGGATACGCAGTATTTT; cdr3_aa: CASSLSLDTQYF
v_call: TRBV7-2; j_call: TRBJ1-6; d_call: .; clone_size: .; cdr3_nt: TGTGCCAGCAGCTCGGAGGACCACTCCTATAATTCACCCCTCCACTTT; cdr3_aa: CASSSEDHSYNSPLHF
v_call: TRBV30; j_call: TRBJ1-4; d_call: .; clone_size: many; cdr3_nt: TGTGCCTGGAGCGGGGCCTCAAGTGAAAAACTGTTTTTT; cdr3_aa: CAWSGASSEKLFF
v_call: TRBV6-1; j_call: TRBJ2-1; d_call: .; clone_size: few; cdr3_nt: TGTGCCAGCGGGTCGGGGACGGGGTACAATGAGCAGTTCTTC; cdr3_aa: CASGSGTGYNEQFF
v_call: TRBV2; j_call: TRBJ2-3; d_call: TRBD2; clone_size: many; cdr3_nt: TGTGCCAGCAGTTATTTCGCTACTAGCGGGAGGTCAGATACGCAGTATTTT; cdr3_aa: CASSYFATSGRSDTQYF
v_call: TRBV15; j_call: TRBJ2-7; d_call: .; clone_size: few; cdr3_nt: TGTGCCACCAGCGGCAAGGTTCCTTCCTACGAGCAGTACTTC; cdr3_aa: CATSGKVPSYEQYF
v_call: TRBV5-4; j_call: TRBJ2-3; d_call: TRBD2; clone_size: .; cdr3_nt: TGTGCCAGCAGCTTGGATCTAGCGGGAATGGCAGATACGCAGTATTTT; cdr3_aa: CASSLDLAGMADTQYF
v_call: TRBV19; j_call: TRBJ1-4; d_call: .; clone_size: .; cdr3_nt: TGTGCCAGTAGAACGACAGCCTCAAATGAAAAACTGTTTTTT; cdr3_aa: CASRTTASNEKLFF
v_call: TRBV25-1; j_call: TRBJ2-4; d_call: TRBD1; clone_size: .; cdr3_nt: TGTGCCAGCACGGACAGGAAAAACATTCAGTACTTC; cdr3_aa: CASTDRKNIQYF
v_call: TRBV6-1; j_call: TRBJ2-3; d_call: .; clone_size: few; cdr3_nt: TGTGCCAGCTCGGGTGCGATGTTAGGAGATACGCAGTATTTT; cdr3_aa: CASSGAMLGDTQYF